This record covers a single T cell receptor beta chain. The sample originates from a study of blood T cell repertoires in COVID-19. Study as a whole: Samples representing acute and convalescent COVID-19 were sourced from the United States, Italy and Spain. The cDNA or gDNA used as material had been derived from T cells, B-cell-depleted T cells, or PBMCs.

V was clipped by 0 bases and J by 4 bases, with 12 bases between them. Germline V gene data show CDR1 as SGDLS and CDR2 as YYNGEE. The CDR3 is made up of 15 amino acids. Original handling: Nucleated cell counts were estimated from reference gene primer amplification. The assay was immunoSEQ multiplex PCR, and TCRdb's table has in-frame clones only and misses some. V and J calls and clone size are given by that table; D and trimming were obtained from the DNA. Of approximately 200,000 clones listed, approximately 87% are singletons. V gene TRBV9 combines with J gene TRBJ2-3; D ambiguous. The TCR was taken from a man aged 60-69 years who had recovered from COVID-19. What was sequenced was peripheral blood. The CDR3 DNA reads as TGTGCCAGCAGCGTAGCTTCTAGTGTGGCAGATACGCAGTATTTT. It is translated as CASSVASSVADTQYF. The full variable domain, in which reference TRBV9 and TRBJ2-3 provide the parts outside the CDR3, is DSGVTQTPKHLITATGQRVTLRCSPRSGDLSVYWYQQSLDQGLQFLIQYYNGEERAKGNILERFSAQQFPDLHSELNLSSLELGDSALYFCASSVASSVADTQYFGPGTRLTVL.